This TCR beta chain was identified in a study of human T cells and chemical hapten exposure. V lost 6 bases, J lost 0 bases, and 12 bases lay in between. The germline V gene encodes CDR1 DFQATT and CDR2 SNEGSKA (reference sequence). The CDR3 is 14 amino acids. This clonotype was counted ten times or more. MiXCR was run by TCRdb on the RACE reads, yielding one entry per CDR3 protein. The sample lists 350,000 to 400,000 distinct CDR3 sequences, about 6.9% occurring once. The time point: patch test 2, 6 weeks after DPC sensitization. As for treatment: therapeutic diphenylcyclopropenone sensitization with weekly scalp DPC.

The chain is built from TRBV20-1 and TRBJ1-5; D call uncertain. Sequences were derived from whole blood, sampled in connection with sensitization to the hapten diphenylcyclopropenone (DPC). This clonotype originated in a woman aged 18-29 years with alopecia areata. Some clones in this sample may be carry-over from other donors' samples. This CDR3 reads CSATDGSSNQPQHF. CDR3 nucleotides: TGCAGTGCCACAGACGGTTCTAGCAATCAGCCCCAGCATTTT.